Presented here are 22 T cell receptor beta chains from one specimen sequenced in a study of vaccination and CD4 T cells after COVID-19. Specified treatment: approximately nine-day PBMC culture with coronavirus spike peptide pools or control peptides (ViraFEST assay). The antigens for these receptors are not known. Scientists ran DNA taken from cultured CD4+ T cells through the Oncomine TCR Beta short-read assay for sequencing. TCRdb re-analysed the PCR reads in MiXCR, keeping a single row per CDR3 protein. The sample consists of roughly 19,000 distinct CDR3 sequences, around 50% of them appearing once. Material for sequencing was CD4+ T cells from blood, cultured in vitro. The receptor source for this set is a human donor who had recovered from COVID-19.

The chain carries TRBV5-1 and TRBJ1-1; 7 bases match TRBD1. Germline CDR1 SGHRS, CDR2 YFSETQ. V shed 3 bases and J 0 bases; nucleotides not matched to a gene: 8. The CDR3 loop spans 16 amino acids. CDR3 loop: CASSSPGTVLNTEAFF. DNA for the CDR3: TGCGCCAGCAGCTCCCCCGGGACAGTTTTGAACACTGAAGCTTTCTTT. Full variable domain (outside the CDR3, taken from reference TRBV5-1 and TRBJ1-1): KAGVTQTPRYLIKTRGQQVTLSCSPISGHRSVSWYQQTPGQGLQFLFEYFSETQRNKGNFPGRFSGRQFSNSRSEMNVSTLELGDSALYLCASSSPGTVLNTEAFFGQGTRLTVV.

The chain joins TRBV4-2 to TRBJ1-5; 10 bases fit TRBD1. The ends lost 2 bases at V and 4 bases at J; junction bases unmatched: 8. Germline V lookup: CDR1 LGHNA, CDR2 YNFKEQ. The CDR3 spans 17 residues. In DNA, the CDR3 is TGTGCCAGCAGCCAAACCGGAGTGGGACAGGGGAATCAGCCCCAGCATTTT. Translated, it gives CASSQTGVGQGNQPQHF.

This clonotype has only a few counts. The chain couples TRBV7-2 to TRBJ1-5; tentative D call: TRBD1 (5 bases). CDR3 length: 16 residues. The ends were cut back, 1 base at V and 1 base at J, with 11 bases in the middle. Germline V CDR1 and CDR2: SGHTA, FQGNSA. In DNA form, the CDR3 reads TGTGCCAGCAGCTTAGGGGGACGATGGAGCAATCAGCCCCAGCATTTT. Translating it yields CASSLGGRWSNQPQHF.

The rearrangement uses TRBV20-1 and TRBJ2-7; D unclear. The CDR3 has 12 amino acids. V lost 6 bases and J 0 bases, leaving 9 bases between the germline ends. Per germline, CDR1 DFQATT and CDR2 SNEGSKA (reference sequence). CDR3 DNA sequence: TGCAGTGCCCTCCCCCCCTCCTACGAGCAGTACTTC. Residues: CSALPPSYEQYF.

The chain couples TRBV19 to TRBJ1-2; 7 nucleotides line up with TRBD1. J gave up 2 bases and V 3 bases, and 3 bases lay outside the gene matches. This CDR3 comprises 14 residues. CDR1 LNHDA and CDR2 SQIVND come from the germline V gene (reference sequence). This chain's CDR3 is CASSIQGGNYGYTF. The CDR3 nucleotides read TGTGCCAGTAGTATCCAGGGGGGGAACTATGGCTACACCTTC.

J is TRBJ2-5 and V is TRBV11-2, with D maybe TRBD1 (5 bases). Trimming took off 5 bases at V and 4 bases at J, with 11 bases between the two ends. Germline CDR1 is SGHAT and CDR2 is FQNNGV. The CDR3 contains 13 residues. In nucleotides, the CDR3 is TGTGCCAGCAGCAGGGGTTTCGGAGAGACCCAGTACTTC. This translates into CASSRGFGETQYF. The complete variable domain, with remaining parts taken from reference TRBV11-2 and TRBJ2-5, reads EAGVAQSPRYKIIEKRQSVAFWCNPISGHATLYWYQQILGQGPKLLIQFQNNGVVDDSQLPKDRFSAERLKGVDSTLKIQPAKLEDSAVYLCASSRGFGETQYFGPGTRLLVL.

This clonotype was seen only once. The chain has TRBV12-3 or TRBV12-4 and TRBJ2-2; TRBD1 is a possible D gene (5 bases). The CDR3 totals 15 residues. V lost 2 bases and J lost 1, with 8 bases in between. The DNA for the CDR3 is TGTGCCAGCAGTTTACGTCAGGGGAACACCGGGGAGCTGTTTTTT. It codes for CASSLRQGNTGELFF.

V gene TRBV20-1 combines with J gene TRBJ2-1; 14 bases are a match to TRBD2. CDR1 is DFQATT and CDR2 is SNEGSKA in the germline V gene (reference sequence). V lost 3 bases to trimming and J lost 9 bases; unmatched junction nucleotides: 4. CDR3 length: 14 residues. For the CDR3, the DNA is TGCAGTGCTAGCTCGACTAGCGGGAGGGGTGAGCAGTTCTTC. This codes for CSASSTSGRGEQFF.

The J gene is TRBJ1-1, the V gene TRBV7-9, with D uncertain. This CDR3 has 13 residues. From germline, CDR1 is SEHNR and CDR2 FQNEAQ (reference sequence). The ends were cut back, 2 bases at V and 5 bases at J, with 9 bases in the middle. CDR3 sequence (DNA): TGTGCCAGCAGCTTATCAGGAGGGACTGAAGCTTTCTTT. It specifies CASSLSGGTEAFF.

The chain recombines TRBV18 with TRBJ1-2; D is possibly TRBD1 (5 bases). Trimming left V 0 bases short and J 4 bases short, with 12 bases between. This CDR3 comprises 15 residues. Germline CDR1 reads KGHSH; CDR2 reads LQKENI. As DNA, the CDR3 is TGTGCCAGCTCACCACCTGGGGGGTTGGTCTATGGCTACACCTTC. Its protein is CASSPPGGLVYGYTF.

The chain is built from TRBV6-2 or TRBV6-3 and TRBJ1-6; D is unresolved. The CDR3 contains 19 residues. Germline-derived CDR1 and CDR2 are MNHEY and SVGEGT. Trimming pared 6 bases from V and 1 base from J, leaving 22 bases between. CDR3 amino acids: CASSHVSAEISSYNSPLHF. DNA of the CDR3: TGTGCCAGCAGCCACGTCTCGGCGGAGATCTCGTCCTATAATTCACCCCTCCACTTT.

This chain uses TRBV20-1 with TRBJ2-1; D not certain. CDR3 length: 15 residues. Deletions cut 3 bases from V and 1 base from J, with 13 bases between. The germline gives CDR1 DFQATT, CDR2 SNEGSKA (reference sequence). CDR3 residues: CSASISAASYNEQFF. CDR3 DNA: TGCAGTGCTAGTATTTCGGCGGCTTCCTACAATGAGCAGTTCTTC.

A remark on this clonotype: At one end, the junction sequence differs from germline, possibly due to a read error. V is TRBV7-7 and J is TRBJ2-5; 7 positions agree with TRBD1. The CDR3 runs 13 residues. From germline, CDR1 is SSHAT and CDR2 FNYEAQ (reference sequence). CDR3 loop: CASSLDRHETQCF. CDR3 in DNA: TGTGCTAGCAGCTTGGACAGGCATGAGACCCAGTGCTTC.

The chain employs TRBV21-1 and TRBJ1-1; whether TRBD1, the table's D call, matches the DNA was not checked. TRBV21-1 is recorded as a pseudogene. The CDR3 sequence is 13 residues long. The CDR3, as DNA: TGTGCCAGCAGCAATCCCCTCTACAATGAAGCTTTCTTT. Translation: CASSNPLYNEAFF.

On this clonotype: Relative to the germline gene, one junction end is altered; a read error may explain this. The rearrangement joins TRBV7-7 to TRBJ2-1; 13 bases line up with TRBD2. This CDR3 is 15 amino acids long. Per germline, CDR1 SSHAT and CDR2 FNYEAQ (reference sequence). The CDR3 coding sequence is TGTGCTAGCAGCCCAGGACTAGCGGGGGACAATGAGCAGTTCTTC. Translated: CASSPGLAGDNEQFF.

The CDR3 sequence is CASSYALQGYTEAFF. The CDR3 region has the DNA TGTGCCAGCAGTTACGCTCTACAGGGTTACACTGAAGCTTTCTTT. The chain carries TRBV6-2 or TRBV6-3 and TRBJ1-1, with D possibly being TRBD1 (6 bases). Germline CDR1 and CDR2: MNHEY and SVGEGT. V lost 2 bases and J lost 3, with 13 bases in between. This CDR3 is 15 amino acids long.

The chain links TRBV7-9 to TRBJ1-2; D is unclear. V gave up 5 bases and J gave up 3 bases, with 10 bases separating them. Germline V gives CDR1 SEHNR, CDR2 FQNEAQ (reference sequence). The CDR3 runs 13 residues. CDR3 DNA sequence: TGTGCCAGCAGCCCCGGGCCCGACTATGGCTACACCTTC. This translates into CASSPGPDYGYTF.

This clonotype was observed a few times. The chain recombines TRBV20-1 with TRBJ2-7; possibly TRBD1 for D (6 bases). V shed 8 bases and J shed 0 bases, with 20 bases lying between them. CDR1 is DFQATT and CDR2 is SNEGSKA in the germline V gene (reference sequence). The CDR3 is 15 amino acids. The CDR3 DNA is TGCAGTCCGGACAACCGGGACAAAAGCTCCTACGAGCAGTACTTC. Translation: CSPDNRDKSSYEQYF.

The chain combines TRBV4-1 with TRBJ1-2, with no clear D. CDR3 size: 15 residues. Per germline, CDR1 MGHRA and CDR2 YSYEKL. V lost 5 bases, J lost 7 bases, and 20 bases lay in between. CDR3: CASSRPLGRLRGYTF. The DNA of the CDR3 is TGCGCCAGCAGCAGGCCCCTTGGGAGGCTGCGTGGCTACACCTTC.

V usage is TRBV12-3 or TRBV12-4 and J usage is TRBJ2-1; D is perhaps TRBD1 or TRBD2 (5 bases each). This CDR3 comprises 16 residues. The germline V and J ends were trimmed by 5 bases and 2 bases, with 16 bases remaining between them. The DNA of the CDR3 is TGTGCCAGCAGTGATATCCGGGACGGGGCCTACAATGAGCAGTTCTTC. Translation gives CASSDIRDGAYNEQFF.

The rearrangement links TRBV20-1 to TRBJ1-5; D may be TRBD1 (5 bases). Per germline, CDR1 DFQATT and CDR2 SNEGSKA (reference sequence). The CDR3 is 13 amino acids. The V and J ends lost 1 base and 6 bases respectively, with 10 bases between them. CDR3 sequence reads: CSARGPDSQPQHF. The CDR3 bases are TGCAGTGCTAGAGGTCCTGACAGTCAGCCCCAGCATTTT.

This clonotype was counted only a few times. The J gene is TRBJ1-5, the V gene TRBV7-2; D might be TRBD1 (5 bases). The germline CDR1 and CDR2 sequences are SGHTA and FQGNSA. The CDR3 sequence is 14 residues long. The V end was cut by 2 bases, the J end by 0 bases, with 5 bases between. The CDR3 here is CASSLRGSNQPQHF. The CDR3, as DNA: TGTGCCAGCAGCTTAAGGGGTAGCAATCAGCCCCAGCATTTT. The variable domain in full, completed from reference TRBV7-2 and TRBJ1-5, reads GAGVSQSPSNKVTEKGKDVELRCDPISGHTALYWYRQSLGQGLEFLIYFQGNSAPDKSGLPSDRFSAERTGGSVSTLTIQRTQQEDSAVYLCASSLRGSNQPQHFGDGTRLSIL.